What follows describes a single T cell receptor beta chain. Its recognized antigen is unknown. No base-level quality is on record; no much larger clone is a single base apart. The data stem from a study of cytomegalovirus exposure and HLA in healthy donors (dated by TCRdb to 2016 to 2017). Study-level background: According to an earlier analysis of a few hundred of the donors, about 190 million T cells yielded some 120 million unique TCR beta sequences and about 300 Gb of sequence data. Several DR-DQ haplotypes were handled as single units for association and clustering, since linkage in the cohort was strong. The study aimed to test whether cataloging public T cell receptors could reveal signatures of past pathogen exposure. The number of donors typed differed by locus, with roughly 629-640 for A, B, C, DRB1 and DQB1, about 500 for DQA1, over 600 for DPA1, and approximately 470 for DPB1. About 280 gigabases of sequencing data and tens of millions of unique TCR sequences were included in an early release covering around 600 HLA-typed donors. Among the roughly 380 genotyped donors, 75% to 90% belonged to the genetic ancestry cluster associated with self-reported Caucasian donors. Donor age, sex, ethnicity and CMV serostatus were collected together with the repertoire data. To predict cytomegalovirus infection status, the study combined high-throughput TCR immunosequencing, statistical association of individual TCRs with disease status, and machine learning. The study used immunosequencing to profile the T cell repertoires of 666 subjects and linked those repertoires to cytomegalovirus serostatus. Among 300 to 500 genotyped donors of the cohort, an average of approximately 200,000 unique TCR beta nucleotide sequences was sequenced per donor, of which approximately 18% were non-productive. To study patterns of TCR occurrence, a later analysis re-analyzed previously published TCR beta repertoires from hundreds of donors and added high-resolution HLA genotyping. All discovery cohort repertoires had been generated using a single sequencing platform. Along with the roughly 610-subject first cohort, a separate validation cohort of over a hundred different subjects was used. Both class I and class II loci were covered by HLA typing, at four-digit resolution. Rather than drawing on any new phenotypic data, the later analysis identified candidate immune exposures from TCR beta sequences and the way those sequences occurred across donors. Genome-wide SNP genotypes for about 65% of the 666 donors were used in a later genetic analysis, which treated that subset as a discovery cohort. To decide whether each TCR beta V gene segment behaved as functional or pseudogenic, an earlier analysis of 587 of the donors relied on high-throughput TCR beta sequencing.

In total, approximately 690 healthy bone marrow donors made up the cohort. At the time of sampling, every cohort member was nominally healthy, though immune exposures that went unrecorded were likely present. The donor was CMV seronegative and belonged to the group of around 350 seronegative cohort members. A peripheral blood sample was collected from each donor, and TCR beta sequencing was performed on peripheral blood mononuclear cells. Genomic DNA was extracted from the blood cell samples with the Qiagen DNeasy Blood Extraction Kit. What the study reported, not specific to this receptor: A later analysis found that HLA-associated TCR beta chains were more clonally expanded and had lower generation probabilities than equally common non-associated chains. A later analysis found that most CMV-associated TCR beta chains appeared HLA-restricted, with HLA associations seemingly driven largely by CMV exposure. Because counts were too low, some 17 rarely observed V segments, including chromosome 9 orphons, were left out of the earlier analysis of 500 to 750 of the donors. Across donors, most TCR sequences were observed very rarely, whereas some public TCRs were present in many individuals. In both the original and validation cohorts, the classifier was reported to diagnose cytomegalovirus status with high specificity and sensitivity. In vitro tests confirmed that three of the cytomegalovirus-associated TCR beta chains recognize cytomegalovirus antigens. According to a later analysis, parvovirus B19, influenza, CMV and Epstein-Barr virus appeared linked to several top co-occurrence clusters. The cohort was sequenced for TCR beta chains only, and without alpha or paired-chain data the features that could be detected were limited. A total of roughly 160 TCR beta chains were listed by the study as associated with cytomegalovirus. Because HLA typing was unavailable for some donors at each locus, only the typed subset was used in association tests. In a later analysis, TCR association rates were found to vary across HLA loci, with the most associated TCRs seen for DRB1 alleles and the fewest for HLA-C alleles. At a false discovery rate of 0.05, a later analysis linked some 17,000 TCR beta sequences to specific HLA alleles. Correlated functional status among segregating V segments might reflect linkage disequilibrium, but an unknown experimental factor could not be ruled out. A further reported finding was that TCR beta sequences accurately predicted the HLA-A and HLA-B alleles for most subjects in the first cohort. CMV serostatus was the only immune exposure information available for the cohort. According to a later genetic analysis, donors in an Asian-associated ancestry cluster had fewer N-insertions in productive TCRs than the approximately 670-donor mean. The presence/absence analyses assumed that sequencing depth was roughly uniform across donors, and that assumption may not be true. V-gene and J-gene trimming of TCR beta chains was associated with a missense DCLRE1C variant in a later genetic analysis, and the association was replicated in an independent cohort. The authors suggested that the approach could potentially be generalized to other disease states and immunological phenotypes. The 87-base-pair reads could not distinguish some IMGT-functional V segments, including TRBV6-2 and TRBV6-3, so those segments were excluded. The sequencing pipeline was judged likely to have produced a cluster of highly shared sequence variants as a technical artifact. When HLA alleles, especially DR and DQ, strongly co-occurred, TCR associations were difficult to assign to individual alleles. In an earlier analysis of 500 to 650 of the donors, most TCR beta V segments appeared in productive rearrangements about 90% or about 30% of the time, broadly matching IMGT annotations.

From the cysteine through the phenylalanine, the CDR3 covers 14 amino acids. Of all the DNA, just the CDR3 is kept, 42 bases in frame from base 1. Clipping removes 7 bases from V and 7 bases from J, with 9 as the unmatched junction base count. The germline V gene gives CDR1 as ENHRY and CDR2 as SYGVKD. The library came from the immunoSEQ multiplex PCR assay. A mixture of 60 forward primers for TCR Vbeta segments and 13 reverse primers for TCR Jbeta segments was used in the multiplex PCR. A multiplex PCR assay on genomic DNA amplified the CDR3 region of rearranged TCR beta genes. The Illumina HiSeq System was used to sequence the amplified TCR beta libraries as 87-base-pair reads. On the authors' methods: Across the roughly 700 repertoires, a later analysis counted some 80 million unique TCR beta chains, approximately 12 million of which were shared by at least two donors. A nearest-neighbor algorithm error-corrected the raw reads and collapsed the reads into unique sequences, merging closely related sequences to remove PCR and sequencing errors. Alignment of CDR3 sequences to IMGT reference sequences was used to assign V, D and J gene segments. For a sequence to be retained, at least a six-nucleotide match to both a V gene segment and a J gene segment was required. A rearrangement was called productive if the CDR3 had no stop codons and remained in frame with V and J, and every other rearrangement was called non-productive. CDR3 was defined according to IMGT convention as the region running from the second conserved V-encoded cysteine to the conserved J-encoded phenylalanine. In an earlier analysis of more than 550 of the donors, sequences lacking an unambiguous match to a single V gene segment were excluded. An earlier analysis of 587 of the donors classified V segments as functional when productive rearrangements were above 56.7% and as segregating when the standard deviation between donors was above 5%. A statistical classification framework was built to diagnose cytomegalovirus status from the catalog of TCR beta chain sequences. In a later analysis, V and J genes were assigned by comparing TCR nucleotide sequences against IMGT/GENE-DB human TR gene sequences. The TCRdist pipeline was used in a later analysis to assign CDR3 sequences and most-parsimonious VDJ recombination scenarios. A later analysis defined each TCR beta chain by its CDR3 amino acid sequence plus V-gene family, and excluded reads lacking a unique V-gene family. To address suspected cross-contamination and a sequencing artifact, a later analysis removed a few hundred highly shared, low-generation-probability nucleotide sequences. For each public chain, a later analysis derived a clonal expansion index from normalized ranks of inferred template counts within each repertoire. In a later analysis, generation probabilities were computed with a VDJ recombination model fitted to out-of-frame rearrangements, and the resulting probabilities were checked against IGoR. Hypergeometric tests were used in a later analysis to score TCR-TCR, TCR-HLA and TCR-CMV co-occurrence, with a repertoire-size bias correction applied to the TCR pairs. A later analysis estimated false discovery rates by permuting HLA or CMV assignments 20 times. In a later analysis, co-occurring TCRs were grouped with DBSCAN, and TCRdist sequence similarity was added when clustering was performed within HLA-allele-positive subsets. Co-occurrence clustering excluded repertoires with fewer than 30,000 or more than 120,000 public chains, plus five with anomalous nucleotide sharing. The table was pulled from immuneACCESS by TCRdb, which kept in-frame rearrangements only. Such tables lose some clones; where checked, under half of the loss comes from unresolved V genes, and the rest has no known cause. V and J calls and clone size follow that table, whereas D and trimming were derived from the DNA. The sample table lists 78,000 or so clones, roughly 84% of them with a count of one. The biggest ten clones account for around 2.4% of the sample.

The sequence joins TRBV10-3 to TRBJ2-1; TRBD2 lines up with 8 middle nucleotides. This clonotype was sampled from a woman between 50 and 59 years old in good health and CMV-seronegative. The specimen was PBMCs. The nucleotide sequence reads as follows: TGTGCCATCACTCTGGCGGGGGGCGTAAATGAGCAGTTCTTC. Its protein is CAITLAGGVNEQFF.